These 25 T cell receptor beta chains were all obtained from the same sample, sequenced in a study of blood T cell repertoires in COVID-19. Libraries were prepared by immunoSEQ multiplex PCR; TCRdb keeps only in-frame clonotypes and omits some of them. The sample records about 23,000 clones, about 88% being singletons. Source material: peripheral blood. The receptors stem from a human donor with acute or convalescent COVID-19. The donor label of this sample is uncertain.

The chain uses TRBV14 and TRBJ1-2; possible D gene TRBD1, 6 bases. Trimming pared 1 base from V and 3 bases from J, leaving 12 bases between. CDR1 is SGHDN and CDR2 is FVKESK in the germline V gene. This CDR3 comprises 15 residues. This CDR3 reads CASSQGSGADYGYTF. The DNA for the CDR3 is TGTGCCAGCAGCCAAGGTTCAGGGGCTGACTATGGCTACACCTTC.

The chain joins TRBV19 to TRBJ1-1, with D tentatively TRBD1 (6 bases). The CDR3 sequence is 14 residues long. V was cut by 1 base and J by 5 bases, with 11 bases left in between. The germline CDR1 and CDR2 sequences are LNHDA and SQIVND (reference sequence). CDR3 region: CASSIGQAPTEAFF. The CDR3 nucleotides read TGTGCCAGTAGTATAGGACAGGCCCCTACTGAAGCTTTCTTT.

This chain connects TRBV18 to TRBJ1-3; TRBD1 matches 9 bases. The V gene's germline CDR1 is KGHSH and CDR2 LQKENI. The CDR3 has 17 amino acids. The V segment lost 3 bases and the J segment 0 bases; nucleotides outside the gene matches: 6. This CDR3 is CASSPGGQGLSGNTIYF. For the CDR3, the DNA is TGTGCCAGCTCACCTGGGGGACAGGGCCTCTCTGGAAACACCATATATTTT. The whole variable domain, filled in from reference TRBV18 and TRBJ1-3, reads NAGVMQNPRHLVRRRGQEARLRCSPMKGHSHVYWYRQLPEEGLKFMVYLQKENIIDESGMPKERFSAEFPKEGPSILRIQQVVRGDSAAYFCASSPGGQGLSGNTIYFGEGSWLTVV.

V gene TRBV6-2 or TRBV6-3 combines with J gene TRBJ1-2; D possibly corresponds to TRBD1 (6 bases). The CDR3 consists of 15 residues. V was clipped by 0 bases and J by 2 bases, with 10 bases between them. Looked up from germline, CDR1 is MNHEY and CDR2 is SVGEGT. The CDR3, as DNA: TGTGCCAGCAGTTACTCAAAAACAGGGAACTATGGCTACACCTTC. Its protein is CASSYSKTGNYGYTF.

The V call is TRBV19, the J call TRBJ2-1; D perhaps matches TRBD1 (6 bases). The germline V and J ends were trimmed by 4 bases and 8 bases, with 12 bases remaining between them. Germline CDR1 LNHDA, CDR2 SQIVND (reference sequence). There are 13 residues in the CDR3. The CDR3 protein is CASSNIGGDEQFF. As DNA, the CDR3 is TGTGCCAGTAGTAATATTGGGGGCGATGAGCAGTTCTTC.

This rearrangement joins TRBV5-1 to TRBJ2-3; 13 bases fit TRBD2. The V gene end was trimmed by 2 bases and the J gene end by 6 bases; junction bases not matched to a gene: 9. The CDR3 runs 17 residues. Germline-derived CDR1 and CDR2 are SGHRS and YFSETQ. CDR3 in DNA: TGCGCCAGCAGCTTCAGTCCCGGGACTAGCGGGGCCGATACGCAGTATTTT. Translated, it gives CASSFSPGTSGADTQYF.

This clone occurred once. This chain joins TRBV23-1 and TRBJ2-3, with TRBD2 identical over 10 bases. Being an ORF, TRBV23-1 has a function that is uncertain. Trimming cost V 0 bases and J 0 bases; bases outside gene matches: 12. This CDR3 has 20 amino acids. This CDR3 is CASSQSRGDSGGPSTDTQYF. CDR3 DNA: TGCGCCAGCAGTCAATCCCGGGGGGATAGCGGGGGGCCCAGCACAGATACGCAGTATTTT.

The chain joins TRBV5-5 to TRBJ1-5; D call uncertain. The ends were cut back, 1 base at V and 5 bases at J, with 7 bases in the middle. The CDR3 covers 13 residues. The germline gives CDR1 SGHKS, CDR2 YYEKEE (reference sequence). CDR3 sequence reads: CASSLMSDQPQHF. Here the CDR3 DNA reads TGTGCCAGCAGCTTGATGTCCGATCAGCCCCAGCATTTT.

The chain has TRBV5-4 and TRBJ1-2; 7 bases are a match to TRBD1. Germline CDR1 reads SGHNT; CDR2 reads YYREEE (reference sequence). CDR3 length equals 15 residues. With 3 bases clipped from V and 5 bases from J, the junction kept 10 bases outside the gene matches. Here the CDR3 reads CASSSTQGSGYGYTF. As DNA, the CDR3 is TGTGCCAGCAGCTCCACACAGGGGTCTGGGTATGGCTACACCTTC.

The genes are TRBV11-2 and TRBJ2-4; a possible D gene is TRBD2 (7 bases). Germline CDR1 and CDR2: SGHAT and FQNNGV. V lost 2 bases to trimming and J lost 2 bases, with 10 bases between them. CDR3 length equals 15 residues. CDR3 sequence: CASSLSGGPKNIQYF. The CDR3 DNA is TGTGCCAGCAGCTTATCGGGGGGCCCCAAAAACATTCAGTACTTC.

The chain employs TRBV19 and TRBJ1-2; 7 bases are a match to TRBD1. Germline CDR1 is LNHDA and CDR2 is SQIVND (reference sequence). This CDR3 has 17 amino acids. Trimming cost V 5 bases and J 0 bases; bases outside gene matches: 12. CDR3 in amino acids: CASSLPRGQYANYGYTF. The CDR3 DNA is TGTGCCAGTAGTCTACCTCGGGGACAGTATGCTAACTATGGCTACACCTTC.

The chain uses TRBV7-9 and TRBJ2-7; no reliable D call. The CDR3 is 12 residues long. The ends were cut back, 5 bases at V and 2 bases at J, with 7 bases in the middle. Germline-derived CDR1 and CDR2 are SEHNR and FQNEAQ (reference sequence). The CDR3: CASSPTAYEQYF. The DNA of the CDR3 is TGTGCCAGCAGCCCCACGGCCTACGAGCAGTACTTC.

This rearrangement joins TRBV7-3 to TRBJ2-3; tentatively, D is TRBD1 (5 bases). The V end lost 5 bases, the J end lost 1 base, and 13 bases lay between the germline ends. The germline CDR1 and CDR2 sequences are SGHTA and FQGTGA. CDR3 length: 15 amino acids. DNA for the CDR3: TGTGCCAGCAGCCCGCAGGGTATAGGCACAGATACGCAGTATTTT. It is translated as CASSPQGIGTDTQYF.

This chain links TRBV7-3 with TRBJ1-2; D might be TRBD1 (5 bases). Germline CDR1 reads SGHTA; CDR2 reads FQGTGA. This CDR3 region has 17 residues. Trimming removed 5 bases from V and 7 bases from J, with 26 bases in between. In DNA, the CDR3 is TGTGCCAGCAGCCCTATGGGGGGAGGAGGTGTTGGTGCTGGCTACACCTTC. Its protein product is CASSPMGGGGVGAGYTF.

This clone occurred once. This sequence joins TRBV6-1 and TRBJ1-1, with TRBD1 as a possible D gene (5 bases). V lost 2 bases and J lost 4, with 8 bases in between. CDR1 MNHNS and CDR2 SASEGT come from the germline V gene. The CDR3 totals 13 residues. DNA of the CDR3: TGTGCCAGCAGTGAACAGGGTAGCACTGAAGCTTTCTTT. Translation: CASSEQGSTEAFF.

The chain recombines TRBV10-3 with TRBJ2-7; TRBD2 agrees at 7 bases. The CDR3 loop spans 14 amino acids. From germline, CDR1 is ENHRY and CDR2 SYGVKD. V gave up 4 bases and J gave up 0 bases; unmatched junction bases: 3. The DNA for the CDR3 is TGTGCCATCAGTGGGGAGGGGATCTCCTACGAGCAGTACTTC. It specifies CAISGEGISYEQYF.

This rearrangement joins TRBV7-9 to TRBJ2-2; 8 nucleotides align to TRBD2. The CDR3 is 17 amino acids. V lost 4 bases and J lost 0; bases outside the gene matches: 7. Germline V gives CDR1 SEHNR, CDR2 FQNEAQ (reference sequence). The CDR3 nucleotides are TGTGCCAGCAGCTCCCCCCCGGGGGGGGCGAACACCGGGGAGCTGTTTTTT. Translating it yields CASSSPPGGANTGELFF.

The chain links TRBV2 to TRBJ2-5; D uncertain. CDR3 length: 12 amino acids. Germline V gene data show CDR1 as SNHLY and CDR2 as FYNNEI. The germline V and J ends were trimmed by 5 bases and 9 bases, with 13 bases remaining between them. The CDR3 spells CASSFRPEAQYF. For the CDR3, the DNA is TGTGCCAGCAGTTTCCGACCTGAGGCCCAGTACTTC.

With regard to this clone: Compared with germline, one end of the junction differs, possibly owing to a read error. The rearrangement joins TRBV5-1 to TRBJ2-7, with a weak D call TRBD1 (6 bases). The germline V gene encodes CDR1 SGHRS and CDR2 YFSETQ. CDR3 length equals 13 residues. The CDR3 DNA sequence: TGCGCCAGCAGTTTGGAGACAGGTTACGAGCAGTACTTC. Its protein is CASSLETGYEQYF.

This chain connects TRBV19 to TRBJ1-1, with 8 positions matching TRBD1. The germline V gene has CDR1 LNHDA and CDR2 SQIVND (reference sequence). This CDR3 has 16 residues. After removal of 8 bases from V and 6 bases from J, the junction contained 17 bases not matched to a gene. The CDR3 protein is CASSDRGSFPISEAFF. The CDR3 bases are TGTGCCAGTTCCGACAGGGGCTCTTTTCCAATCTCTGAAGCTTTCTTT.

The J gene is TRBJ2-1, the V gene TRBV7-8; TRBD2 aligns across 15 bases. CDR1 is SGHVS, CDR2 FQNEAQ, per germline. The CDR3 has 16 amino acids. Trimming removed 5 bases from V and 8 bases from J; junction bases left unmatched: 7. The CDR3 loop is CASSTGLAGGPDEQFF. The CDR3 DNA follows: TGTGCCAGCAGCACTGGACTAGCGGGAGGGCCGGATGAGCAGTTCTTC.

V usage is TRBV7-2 and J usage is TRBJ2-3; 11 positions agree with TRBD2. The CDR3 totals 16 residues. Germline CDR1 and CDR2: SGHTA and FQGNSA. The V and J ends lost 0 bases and 2 bases, in that order; junction bases with no gene match: 1. This chain's CDR3 is CASSLATSGDTDTQYF. CDR3 nucleotides: TGTGCCAGCAGCTTAGCGACTAGCGGGGACACAGATACGCAGTATTTT.

Only a few counts were recorded for this clone. This chain links TRBV25-1 with TRBJ1-1; no clear D gene. CDR3 size: 13 residues. In germline, CDR1 is MGHDK, CDR2 SYGVNS. The V gene lost 6 bases and the J gene lost 5 bases, with 13 bases spanning the gap. The CDR3 spells CASRPGGATEAFF. In DNA form, the CDR3 reads TGTGCCAGCAGGCCCGGTGGAGCGACTGAAGCTTTCTTT.

The rearrangement links TRBV7-5 to TRBJ2-3; the D call TRBD1 from the table was never checked on the DNA. TRBV7-5 is a pseudogene locus. The CDR3 length is 17 residues. CDR3 sequence (DNA): TGTGCCAGAAGCTTAGAGGTGTTGGGGGCCAACACAGATACGCAGTATTTT. Translating it yields CARSLEVLGANTDTQYF.

This chain links TRBV2 with TRBJ1-4; tentative D call: TRBD1 (6 bases). The CDR3 contains 15 residues. CDR1 is SNHLY and CDR2 is FYNNEI in the germline V gene. V lost 6 bases and J 4 bases, leaving 15 bases between the germline ends. The CDR3 reads CASSHRTGRNEKLFF. In nucleotides, the CDR3 is TGTGCCAGCAGCCACCGCACAGGGCGTAATGAAAAACTGTTTTTT. The entire variable domain, with the rest obtained from reference TRBV2 and TRBJ1-4, is as follows: EPEVTQTPSHQVTQMGQEVILRCVPISNHLYFYWYRQILGQKVEFLVSFYNNEISEKSEIFDDQFSVERPDGSNFTLKIRSTKLEDSAMYFCASSHRTGRNEKLFFGSGTQLSVL.